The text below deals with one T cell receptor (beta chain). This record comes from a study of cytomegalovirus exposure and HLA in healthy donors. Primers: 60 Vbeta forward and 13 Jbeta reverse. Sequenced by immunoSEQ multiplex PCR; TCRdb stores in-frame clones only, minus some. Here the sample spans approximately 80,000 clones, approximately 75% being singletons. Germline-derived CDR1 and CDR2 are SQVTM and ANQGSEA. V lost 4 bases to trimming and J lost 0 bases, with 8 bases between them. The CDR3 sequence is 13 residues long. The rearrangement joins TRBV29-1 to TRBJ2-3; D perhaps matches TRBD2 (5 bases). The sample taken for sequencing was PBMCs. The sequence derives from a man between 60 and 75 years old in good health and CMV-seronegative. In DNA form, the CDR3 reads TGCAGCGTTGGTGACTACAGCACAGATACGCAGTATTTT. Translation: CSVGDYSTDTQYF.